This T cell receptor (beta chain) was captured in a study of T cells after yellow fever vaccination. Whole-study context: SMART-Seq v4 Ultra Low Input prepared the low-cell-number fractions. Points from the study as a whole: Post-booster repertoires contained most primary-vaccination clones again (roughly 95% CD4, 88% CD8). The secondary response was weaker, and its peak arrived faster, on day 5 versus 15.

Each CDR3 protein gets one entry after TCRdb re-called the 5' RACE reads with MiXCR. The profile shows some 350,000 distinct CDR3 sequences, 6.2% of them singletons. This clonotype appeared a few times. Its antigen is undetermined. V was trimmed by 4 bases and J by 2 bases, leaving 9 bases between them. The CDR3 spans 13 residues. Germline V lookup: CDR1 MNHNS, CDR2 SASEGT. V usage is TRBV6-1 and J usage is TRBJ2-7; D not certain. Sequencing was performed on PBMCs, taken 5 days after the yellow fever booster vaccination. This clonotype was obtained from a young man who received the YFV17D yellow fever vaccine. CDR3 loop: CASSADLTYEQYF. The CDR3 bases are TGTGCCAGCAGTGCAGACCTCACCTACGAGCAGTACTTC.